This entry describes one TCR beta chain. Its cognate antigen is unknown. The sample originates from a study of CD8+CD57+ T cells in acquired aplastic anemia. Overall study: The average for DNA from sorted CD4+ and CD8+ cells was 3.2 ug. The study, taken as a whole, reports: Patient and control CD8+ Simpson's diversity was not significantly different. Overlapping CD8+ CDR3 repertoires of patients and controls contained approximately 29 shared sequences.

Profiling of TCR beta VDJ combinations and CDR3 sequences used genomic DNA as template. MiXCR, run by TCRdb on the reads, gives a single entry per CDR3 protein. The sample contains approximately 200,000 distinct CDR3 sequences, 64% of which appear only once. Deletions cut 5 bases from V and 7 bases from J, with 20 bases between. The germline gives CDR1 SGHTA, CDR2 FQGNSA. The CDR3 is made up of 15 amino acids. This chain uses TRBV7-2 with TRBJ2-5; possible D gene TRBD1, 5 bases. The receptor was derived from a human donor with severe aplastic anemia or a healthy control (not recorded which). Input material: sorted CD4+, CD8+, or CD8+CD57+ T cells (not recorded which) from PBMCs. In DNA, the CDR3 is TGTGCCAGCAGCCCCCATGGTGGCAGGGATGCGACCCAGTACTTC. Translated, it gives CASSPHGGRDATQYF.